This T cell receptor (beta chain) is drawn from a study of T cells expressing NK-cell markers. Germline V gene sequence: CDR1 GTSNPN, CDR2 SVGIG (reference sequence). The CDR3 runs to 12 residues. Researchers built TCR beta cDNA using 5'RACE template switching with UMIs. TCRdb derives one entry per CDR3 protein from the 5' RACE reads, leaving out DNA. This listing includes some 450,000 distinct CDR3 sequences. To note about this clonotype: Its specificity is not known.

Study results and caveats: The CD3+CD56-NKG2C+ fraction of a handful of donors was likewise dominated by these clonotypes. In 5 or 6 donors, dominant NKG2C+ clonotypes were about 1.0-7.0% of CD8+ T cells. Expanded clones of NKG2C+ T cells had an unclear HCMV specificity.

This receptor was identified in a woman aged 18-70 years in good health. The chain joins TRBV30 to TRBJ1-1; the D call of TRBD1 rests on TCRdb alone, since no DNA is present to check it. The sequenced material came from blood T cells: a sorted CD56 or NKG2C T cell subset, CD4+ or CD8+ T cells, or bulk PBMC T cells (not recorded which). This chain's CDR3 is CAWSHTGREAFF.